The 11 T cell receptor beta chains reported below all come from one sample, sequenced in a study of T cells after yellow fever vaccination. Via MiXCR, TCRdb re-called the 5' RACE reads, giving one row per CDR3 protein. The data contain hundreds of thousands of distinct CDR3 sequences, 8.5% to 9% of them singletons. The sample was PBMCs, taken on the day of the first yellow fever vaccination. These receptors were obtained from a man between 18 and 29 years old who received the YFV17D yellow fever vaccine.

The V gene is TRBV7-2, the J gene TRBJ2-2; no reliable D call. V lost 2 bases and J 10 bases, leaving 8 bases between the germline ends. There are 12 residues in the CDR3. The germline V gene encodes CDR1 SGHTA and CDR2 FQGNSA. The CDR3: CASSLNLEELFF. For the CDR3, the DNA is TGTGCCAGCAGCTTAAACCTGGAGGAGCTGTTTTTT.

The V gene is TRBV7-2, the J gene TRBJ1-2; no clear D gene. Trimming cost V 5 bases and J 4 bases, with 11 bases left between them. Germline assignment: CDR1 SGHTA and CDR2 FQGNSA. The CDR3 sequence is 13 residues long. CDR3 region: CASSPDTSYGYTF. As DNA, the CDR3 is TGTGCCAGCAGCCCCGACACCTCCTATGGCTACACCTTC.

This clonotype was counted ten times or more. This chain connects TRBV5-1 to TRBJ2-5, with 8 bases fitting TRBD1. CDR1 is SGHRS and CDR2 is YFSETQ in the germline V gene. There are 14 residues in the CDR3. V trimming: 4 bases; J trimming: 7 bases; junction bases outside the gene matches: 9. In DNA form, the CDR3 reads TGCGCCAGCAGCCAGGGACAGGCTGAAGGGACCCAGTACTTC. Its translation: CASSQGQAEGTQYF.

This clonotype was observed at least ten times. This sequence joins TRBV5-1 and TRBJ2-1, with a possible D match to TRBD2 (6 bases). The germline CDR1 and CDR2 sequences are SGHRS and YFSETQ. The CDR3 consists of 16 residues. Trimming took off 10 bases at V and 9 bases at J, with 29 bases between the two ends. The chain's CDR3 is CASEPSLGGRLGEQFF. CDR3 bases: TGCGCCTCCGAACCCTCCTTGGGGGGACGTCTAGGTGAGCAGTTCTTC.

The rearrangement uses TRBV4-1 and TRBJ2-3, with D possibly being TRBD1 (6 bases). Germline V gene data show CDR1 as MGHRA and CDR2 as YSYEKL. V lost 2 bases and J 2 bases, leaving 20 bases between the germline ends. The CDR3 is 18 residues long. CDR3 in amino acids: CASSQKTGRLRDTDTQYF. CDR3 DNA: TGCGCCAGCAGCCAAAAGACAGGTAGACTCCGGGACACAGATACGCAGTATTTT.

This clonotype was counted at least ten times. The chain couples TRBV7-8 to TRBJ2-3, with D possibly matching TRBD1 (6 bases). V lost 2 bases and J 1 base, leaving 13 bases between the germline ends. This CDR3 contains 16 residues. Germline V gene lookup returns CDR1 SGHVS and CDR2 FQNEAQ. The CDR3 nucleotides are TGTGCCAGCAGCTTACAAACAGGGTCTCGCACAGATACGCAGTATTTT. Translated, it gives CASSLQTGSRTDTQYF. Based on the CDR3 plus reference TRBV7-8 and TRBJ2-3, the full variable domain is GAGVSQSPRYKVAKRGQDVALRCDPISGHVSLFWYQQALGQGPEFLTYFQNEAQLDKSGLPSDRFFAERPEGSVSTLKIQRTQQEDSAVYLCASSLQTGSRTDTQYFGPGTRLTVL.

This clonotype was seen a handful of times. The chain carries TRBV4-2 and TRBJ2-3; D gene uncertain. The CDR3 runs 13 residues. Trimming cost V 3 bases and J 4 bases, with 8 bases left between them. CDR1 is LGHNA and CDR2 is YNFKEQ in the germline V gene. CDR3 sequence (DNA): TGTGCCAGCAGCCAGGCATACCCAGATACGCAGTATTTT. It specifies CASSQAYPDTQYF.

This clonotype was observed many times. V and J are TRBV5-1 and TRBJ1-2; D unresolved. The CDR3 sequence is 13 residues long. CDR1 and CDR2 (germline): SGHRS, YFSETQ. V shed 4 bases and J shed 5 bases, with 12 bases lying between them. Here the CDR3 DNA reads TGCGCCAGCAGCAACGTCCCGCTTTATGGCTACACCTTC. Protein sequence: CASSNVPLYGYTF.

The table lists this clonotype with many counts. This rearrangement joins TRBV5-5 to TRBJ1-2; possibly TRBD1 for D (5 bases). Trimming pared 0 bases from V and 4 bases from J, leaving 10 bases between. The germline gives CDR1 SGHKS, CDR2 YYEKEE (reference sequence). The CDR3 has 14 amino acids. CDR3 sequence (DNA): TGTGCCAGCAGCTTGGCTGGGACGGTCTATGGCTACACCTTC. This codes for CASSLAGTVYGYTF.

Comments on this clonotype: A junction end diverges from the germline sequence, so it may reflect a read error. V gene TRBV6-5 combines with J gene TRBJ2-2; 7 bases are a match to TRBD2. Germline-derived CDR1 and CDR2 are MNHEY and SVGAGI. The CDR3 runs to 11 residues. This CDR3 is CASSYGGGLFF. CDR3 DNA: TGTGCCAGCAGTTACGGGGGGGGGCTGTTTTTT.

This clonotype has just a few counts. CDR3 region: CASSQDWPGGTEAFF. Written as DNA, the CDR3 is TGCGCCAGCAGCCAAGACTGGCCGGGGGGCACTGAAGCTTTCTTT. The chain is built from TRBV4-1 and TRBJ1-1, with a weak D call TRBD1 (5 bases). The CDR3 runs 15 residues. Trimming took 0 bases from V and 4 from J, leaving 12 bases between them. The germline gives CDR1 MGHRA, CDR2 YSYEKL.